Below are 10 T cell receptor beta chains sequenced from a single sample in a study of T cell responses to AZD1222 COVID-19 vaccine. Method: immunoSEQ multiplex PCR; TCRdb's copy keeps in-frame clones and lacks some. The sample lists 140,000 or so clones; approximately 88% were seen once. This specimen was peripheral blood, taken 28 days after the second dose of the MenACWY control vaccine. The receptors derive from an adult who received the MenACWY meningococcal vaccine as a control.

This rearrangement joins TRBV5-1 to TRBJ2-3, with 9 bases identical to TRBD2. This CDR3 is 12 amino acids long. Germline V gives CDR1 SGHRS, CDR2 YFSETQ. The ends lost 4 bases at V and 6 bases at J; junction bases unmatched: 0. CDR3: CASSLAGDTQYF. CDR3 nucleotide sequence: TGCGCCAGCAGCCTAGCGGGGGATACGCAGTATTTT.

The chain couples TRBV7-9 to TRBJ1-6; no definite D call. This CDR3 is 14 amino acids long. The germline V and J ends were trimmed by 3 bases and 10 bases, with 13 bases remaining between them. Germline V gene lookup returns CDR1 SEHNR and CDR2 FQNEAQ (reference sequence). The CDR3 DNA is TGTGCCAGCAGCTTGGACTTAGGCAGGTCACCCCTCCACTTT. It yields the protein CASSLDLGRSPLHF.

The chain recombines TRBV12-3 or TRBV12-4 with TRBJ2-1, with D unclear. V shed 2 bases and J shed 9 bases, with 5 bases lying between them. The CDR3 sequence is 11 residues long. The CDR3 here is CASSLLFEQFF. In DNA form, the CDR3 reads TGTGCCAGCAGTTTACTGTTTGAGCAGTTCTTC.

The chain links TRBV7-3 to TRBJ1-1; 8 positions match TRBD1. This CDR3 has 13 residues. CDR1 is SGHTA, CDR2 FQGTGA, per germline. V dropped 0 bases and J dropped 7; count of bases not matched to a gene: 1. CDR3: CASSLTGTGEAFF. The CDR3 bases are TGTGCCAGCAGCTTAACTGGGACAGGTGAAGCTTTCTTT.

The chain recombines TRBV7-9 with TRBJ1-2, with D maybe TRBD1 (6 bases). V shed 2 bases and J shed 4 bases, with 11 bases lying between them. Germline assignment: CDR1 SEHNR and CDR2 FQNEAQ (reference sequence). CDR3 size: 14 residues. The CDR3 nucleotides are TGTGCCAGCAGCTTATTGGGGGGGCCCTATGGCTACACCTTC. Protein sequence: CASSLLGGPYGYTF.

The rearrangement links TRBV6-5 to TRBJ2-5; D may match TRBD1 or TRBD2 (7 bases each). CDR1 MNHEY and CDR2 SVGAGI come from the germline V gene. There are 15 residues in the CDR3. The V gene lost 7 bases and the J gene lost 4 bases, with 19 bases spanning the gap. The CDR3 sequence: CASNRGGGLGETQYF. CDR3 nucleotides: TGTGCCAGCAATCGGGGAGGGGGCTTAGGAGAGACCCAGTACTTC.

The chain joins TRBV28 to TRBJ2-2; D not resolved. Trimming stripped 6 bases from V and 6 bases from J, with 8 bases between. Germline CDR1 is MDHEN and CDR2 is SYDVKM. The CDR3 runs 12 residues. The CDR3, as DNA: TGTGCCAGCAGGTCATTCGCCGGGGAGCTGTTTTTT. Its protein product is CASRSFAGELFF.

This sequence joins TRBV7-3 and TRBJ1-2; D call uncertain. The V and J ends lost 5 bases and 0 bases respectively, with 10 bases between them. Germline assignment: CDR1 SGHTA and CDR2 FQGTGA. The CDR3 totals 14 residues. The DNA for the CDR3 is TGTGCCAGCAGCATTGGCCGAGCTAACTATGGCTACACCTTC. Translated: CASSIGRANYGYTF.

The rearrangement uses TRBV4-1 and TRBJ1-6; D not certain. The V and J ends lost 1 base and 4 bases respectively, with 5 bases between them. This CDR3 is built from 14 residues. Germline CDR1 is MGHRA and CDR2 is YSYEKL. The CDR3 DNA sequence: TGCGCCAGCAGCCAAGCGCCGTATAATTCACCCCTCCACTTT. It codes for CASSQAPYNSPLHF.

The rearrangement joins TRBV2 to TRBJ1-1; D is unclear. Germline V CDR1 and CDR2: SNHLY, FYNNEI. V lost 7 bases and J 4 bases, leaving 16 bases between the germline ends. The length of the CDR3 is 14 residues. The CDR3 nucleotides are TGTGCCAGCAAGTTTCTTCTGGGAGGCACTGAAGCTTTCTTT. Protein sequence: CASKFLLGGTEAFF.